This TCR beta chain comes out of a study of coeliac disease. TCRdb keeps only in-frame clones here, not all; method: immunoSEQ multiplex PCR. Here the sample spans thousands of clones, approximately 66% being singletons. On this clone itself: Its antigen remains unknown.

Findings and limits, study-wide: Cross-contamination between intraepithelial and lamina propria cells was possible. Lower clonality than controls marked TRB and TRG repertoires from active celiac intraepithelial and lamina propria samples.

The germline gives CDR1 MNHNY, CDR2 SVGAGI (reference sequence). The CDR3 is made up of 14 amino acids. V lost 2 bases to trimming and J lost 2 bases, with 10 bases between them. This clonotype originated in a woman between 18 and 30 years old with active celiac disease. The sequencing input was intraepithelial lymphocytes from the gut. V usage is TRBV6-6 and J usage is TRBJ2-7; TRBD1 might be the D (6 bases). This CDR3 is CASSYPGQAYEQYF. As DNA, the CDR3 is TGTGCCAGCAGTTACCCGGGACAAGCCTACGAGCAGTACTTC.